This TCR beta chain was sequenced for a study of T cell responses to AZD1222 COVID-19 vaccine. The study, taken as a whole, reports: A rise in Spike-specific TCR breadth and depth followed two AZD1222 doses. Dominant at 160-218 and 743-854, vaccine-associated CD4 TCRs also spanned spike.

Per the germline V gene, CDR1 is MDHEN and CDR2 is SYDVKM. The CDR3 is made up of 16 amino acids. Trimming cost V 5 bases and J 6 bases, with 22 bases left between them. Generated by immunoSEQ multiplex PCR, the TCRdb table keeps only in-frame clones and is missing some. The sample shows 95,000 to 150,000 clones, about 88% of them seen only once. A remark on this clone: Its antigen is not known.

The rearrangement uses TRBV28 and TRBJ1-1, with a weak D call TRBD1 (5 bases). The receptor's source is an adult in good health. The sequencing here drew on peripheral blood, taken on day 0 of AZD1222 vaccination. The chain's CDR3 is CASSQPGHGASAEAFF. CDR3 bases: TGTGCCAGCAGTCAGCCCGGACATGGGGCGAGCGCTGAAGCTTTCTTT.